The rows below give T cell receptor beta chains drawn from one sample of a study of blood T cell repertoires in COVID-19. Measured with immunoSEQ multiplex PCR; TCRdb has only the in-frame clones, and not every one. Of roughly 100,000 clones in the sample, roughly nine tenths are singletons; the top ten hold under 20%. The sample consisted of peripheral blood. Every receptor here comes from a woman of 80 years or more in a cohort sampled during active COVID-19. The CDR3 runs from the conserved cysteine through the conserved F or W. The order of the fields is J gene, V gene, D gene, clone size, CDR3 protein, CDR3 DNA. The D gene is left open where the match is weak. Clone size is not always given. Where it is, it says once, few, many or a class for expanded clones.

J: TRBJ1-2; V: TRBV19; D: TRBD1; size: -; CDR3: CASSARTGTGDDYGYTF; DNA: TGTGCCAGTAGTGCACGTACCGGGACAGGGGATGACTATGGCTACACCTTC
J: TRBJ1-4; V: TRBV5-8; D: TRBD1; size: -; CDR3: CASSPTRQGRNEKLFF; DNA: TGTGCCAGCAGCCCGACTAGACAGGGTCGGAATGAAAAACTGTTTTTT
J: TRBJ1-1; V: TRBV19; D: -; size: -; CDR3: CASSTTGLRTEAFF; DNA: TGTGCCAGTAGTACCACAGGGTTGAGGACTGAAGCTTTCTTT
J: TRBJ2-1; V: TRBV10-3; D: TRBD1; size: -; CDR3: CAIREIRTGRNEQFF; DNA: TGTGCCATCAGAGAAATCAGGACAGGGCGGAACGAGCAGTTCTTC
J: TRBJ2-3; V: TRBV19; D: -; size: -; CDR3: CASSGGGRGTDTQYF; DNA: TGTGCCAGTAGTGGGGGCGGCAGGGGCACAGATACGCAGTATTTT
J: TRBJ2-7; V: TRBV7-2; D: TRBD2; size: -; CDR3: CASSLVGLAGAYF; DNA: TGTGCCAGCAGCTTAGTGGGGCTAGCGGGAGCTTACTTC
J: TRBJ2-7; V: TRBV11-2; D: TRBD1; size: -; CDR3: CASRQDRGSYEQYF; DNA: TGTGCCAGCAGGCAAGACAGGGGGTCCTACGAGCAGTACTTC
J: TRBJ2-1; V: TRBV9; D: TRBD1; size: -; CDR3: CASSGGGWGYNEQFF; DNA: TGTGCCAGCAGCGGAGGGGGCTGGGGATACAATGAGCAGTTCTTC
J: TRBJ2-7; V: TRBV7-2; D: -; size: -; CDR3: CASSLDFEQYF; DNA: TGTGCCAGCAGCTTAGACTTCGAGCAGTACTTC
J: TRBJ2-7; V: TRBV18; D: TRBD2; size: -; CDR3: CASSPTTLAGGEYF; DNA: TGTGCCAGCTCACCGACCACACTAGCGGGGGGCGAGTACTTC
J: TRBJ2-3; V: TRBV6-5; D: TRBD2; size: -; CDR3: CASNSGGLRTDTQYF; DNA: TGTGCCAGCAATTCGGGGGGTTTGAGAACAGATACGCAGTATTTT
J: TRBJ1-1; V: TRBV5-4; D: -; size: once; CDR3: CASSSWTATEAFF; DNA: TGTGCCAGCAGCTCCTGGACAGCCACTGAAGCTTTCTTT
J: TRBJ2-3; V: TRBV2; D: TRBD2; size: -; CDR3: CASSGSGGRDTQYF; DNA: TGTGCCAGCAGTGGCAGCGGGGGCAGGGATACGCAGTATTTT
J: TRBJ2-7; V: TRBV5-1; D: TRBD2; size: -; CDR3: CASTLRGNYEQYF; DNA: TGCGCCAGCACGCTGCGGGGGAACTACGAGCAGTACTTC
J: TRBJ2-3; V: TRBV18; D: TRBD1; size: -; CDR3: CASSPRGQGAADTQYF; DNA: TGTGCCAGCTCACCAAGGGGACAGGGGGCGGCAGATACGCAGTATTTT
J: TRBJ2-1; V: TRBV21-1; D: -; size: -; CDR3: CASSKELAGVENEQFF; DNA: TGTGCCAGCAGCAAAGAGTTAGCGGGAGTAGAAAATGAGCAGTTCTTC
J: TRBJ2-5; V: TRBV10-3; D: TRBD2; size: -; CDR3: CAIRGSGDYQETQYF; DNA: TGTGCCATCAGGGGTAGCGGGGACTACCAAGAGACCCAGTACTTC
J: TRBJ2-1; V: TRBV5-4; D: -; size: -; CDR3: CASSLGTANEQFF; DNA: TGTGCCAGCAGCCTCGGGACTGCAAATGAGCAGTTCTTC
J: TRBJ2-2; V: TRBV4-1; D: TRBD2; size: -; CDR3: CASSQDLAGVSTGELFF; DNA: TGCGCCAGCAGCCAAGATCTAGCGGGAGTGTCAACCGGGGAGCTGTTTTTT